This T cell receptor (beta chain) was obtained from a study of patients and donors after allogeneic stem cell transplantation. This clonotype showed up just a few times. The CDR3 is 18 amino acids. The V segment lost 0 bases and the J segment 0 bases; nucleotides outside the gene matches: 5. Germline CDR1 reads LNHNV; CDR2 reads YYDKDF (reference sequence). TCRdb ran MiXCR on the RT-PCR reads and lists one entry per CDR3 protein. The sample lists around 200,000 distinct CDR3 sequences, more than 35% occurring once. This chain links TRBV15 with TRBJ1-5; 10 nucleotides match TRBD1. The sequence derives from a human donor who was either an allogeneic HSCT recipient or a stem cell or donor lymphocyte infusion donor (not recorded which). It is not recorded whose cells these are; they may come from a transplant donor. Material for sequencing was blood, either unsorted or a sorted T cell fraction (not recorded which). This chain's CDR3 is CATSRDGTGDLSNQPQHF. The CDR3 bases are TGTGCCACCAGCAGAGATGGGACAGGGGACCTTAGCAATCAGCCCCAGCATTTT.